One sample yielded the 14 T cell receptor beta chains listed below, sequenced in a study of T cell changes during pregnancy in multiple sclerosis. TCRdb's table, derived via immunoSEQ multiplex PCR, lists solely in-frame clones and lacks some. The sample lists tens of thousands of clones, roughly 93% seen once, with 0.37% in the top ten. The source was CD4+ T cells from peripheral blood mononuclear cells, collected in the second trimester of pregnancy. The receptors originated from a female donor in good health, enrolled as a control in a pregnancy study.

J is TRBJ1-1 and V is TRBV5-1; the match to TRBD1 covers 7 bases. CDR3 size: 14 residues. Trimming took 5 bases from V and 3 from J; bases not matched to a gene: 7. Germline V gene lookup returns CDR1 SGHRS and CDR2 YFSETQ. For the CDR3, the DNA is TGCGCCAGCAGAAGGGGAGACAGGGACACTGAAGCTTTCTTT. Residues: CASRRGDRDTEAFF.

This clone was observed a single time. CDR3 sequence reads: CASGWGEQYF. CDR3 nucleotide sequence: TGTGCATCAGGGTGGGGGGAGCAGTACTTC. The chain uses TRBV6-5 and TRBJ2-5; maybe TRBD2 (6 bases). The CDR3 length is 10 residues. Germline CDR1 is MNHEY and CDR2 is SVGAGI.

The gene calls are TRBV5-1 and TRBJ2-7, with 10 bases matching TRBD1. The CDR3 sequence is 14 residues long. Germline V gene lookup returns CDR1 SGHRS and CDR2 YFSETQ. The V segment lost 4 bases and the J segment 4 bases; nucleotides outside the gene matches: 5. In DNA, the CDR3 is TGCGCCAGCAGCCTACCGGGACAGGGGTACGAGCAGTACTTC. Protein product: CASSLPGQGYEQYF.

A single count supports this clone. V usage is TRBV4-1 and J usage is TRBJ1-5, with TRBD1 as a possible D gene (5 bases). The CDR3 length is 15 residues. Trimming pared 4 bases from V and 4 bases from J, leaving 14 bases between. Looked up from germline, CDR1 is MGHRA and CDR2 is YSYEKL. CDR3 loop: CASSPRQLGNQPQHF. CDR3 sequence (DNA): TGCGCCAGCAGCCCCAGACAGTTGGGAAATCAGCCCCAGCATTTT.

The chain uses TRBV11-3 and TRBJ1-6, with 9 bases lining up with TRBD1. The junction had 13 bases not matched to a gene; V was cut back by 4 bases and J by 3 bases. CDR1 is SGHNT, CDR2 YENEEA, per germline. The CDR3 is 19 amino acids. The CDR3 sequence is CASSSWTGATSGYNSPLHF. CDR3 nucleotides: TGTGCCAGCAGCTCTTGGACAGGGGCCACCTCAGGCTATAATTCACCCCTCCACTTT.

A single count supports this clone. CDR3 region: CASSSRQGHTDTQYF. CDR3 coding DNA: TGTGCCAGCAGCTCCCGACAGGGACACACAGATACGCAGTATTTT. The chain couples TRBV7-2 to TRBJ2-3, with 7 nucleotides matching TRBD1. There are 15 residues in the CDR3. With V trimmed by 4 bases and J by 2 bases, 6 bases remained unmatched. Looked up from germline, CDR1 is SGHTA and CDR2 is FQGNSA.

The V and J genes are TRBV5-8 and TRBJ2-1; D gene uncertain. The germline CDR1 and CDR2 sequences are SGHTS and YDEGEE. This CDR3 is 15 amino acids long. Trimming pared 4 bases from V and 0 bases from J, leaving 11 bases between. CDR3 nucleotide sequence: TGTGCCAGCAGCCTAGGCACTAACTCCTACAATGAGCAGTTCTTC. It is translated as CASSLGTNSYNEQFF.

This rearrangement joins TRBV30 to TRBJ1-4; the D is unclear. V lost 3 bases and J lost 8, with 10 bases in between. The CDR3 runs 12 residues. CDR1 is GTSNPN, CDR2 SVGIG, per germline (reference sequence). DNA of the CDR3: TGTGCCTGGAGCCAGACGAGGGAAAAACTGTTTTTT. Translated: CAWSQTREKLFF. Complete variable domain (other parts from reference TRBV30 and TRBJ1-4): SQTIHQWPATLVQPVGSPLSLECTVEGTSNPNLYWYRQAAGRGLQLLFYSVGIGQISSEVPQNLSASRPQDRQFILSSKKLLLSDSGFYLCAWSQTREKLFFGSGTQLSVL.

The J gene is TRBJ1-2, the V gene TRBV27; tentatively, D is TRBD1 (5 bases). CDR1 MNHEY and CDR2 SMNVEV come from the germline V gene (reference sequence). Trimming removed 6 bases from V and 2 bases from J, with 13 bases in between. The CDR3 length is 14 residues. The CDR3, as DNA: TGTGCCAGCAGCAGACAGAGAAGAAACTATGGCTACACCTTC. Translated: CASSRQRRNYGYTF.

The CDR3: CASSGGVSAYGYTF. The CDR3 DNA follows: TGTGCCAGCAGTGGGGGGGTTTCCGCCTATGGCTACACCTTC. The chain couples TRBV25-1 to TRBJ1-2, with D possibly matching TRBD1 (5 bases). CDR1 and CDR2 (germline): MGHDK, SYGVNS. This CDR3 is 14 amino acids long. Trimming shortened V by 4 bases and J by 4 bases, and 13 bases separated the two germline ends.

The CDR3 sequence: CASSVGLAGIYEQYF. CDR3 coding DNA: TGTGCCAGCAGCGTGGGACTAGCGGGGATATACGAGCAGTACTTC. The chain is built from TRBV5-6 and TRBJ2-7; TRBD2 aligns across 13 bases. The CDR3 runs to 15 residues. V dropped 4 bases and J dropped 4; count of bases not matched to a gene: 5. Looked up from germline, CDR1 is SGHDT and CDR2 is YYEEEE.

The rearrangement links TRBV19 to TRBJ2-7; D gene ambiguous. Per germline, CDR1 LNHDA and CDR2 SQIVND (reference sequence). Trimming cost V 3 bases and J 3 bases, with 12 bases left between them. The CDR3 consists of 14 residues. In nucleotides, the CDR3 is TGTGCCAGTAGTATTAAGAACGAGCACTACGAGCAGTACTTC. Amino acids: CASSIKNEHYEQYF.

The chain has TRBV6-5 and TRBJ1-1; D not certain. V was shortened by 4 bases and J by 1 base, with 10 bases between the two germline ends. CDR1 and CDR2 (germline): MNHEY, SVGAGI. This CDR3 spans 14 amino acids. The DNA of the CDR3 is TGTGCCAGCAGTTTTCGAGCCGGGAACACTGAAGCTTTCTTT. Its protein is CASSFRAGNTEAFF.

This chain connects TRBV30 to TRBJ1-5, with a tentative D call TRBD1 (6 bases). Trimming left V 2 bases short and J 0 bases short, with 14 bases between. The CDR3 spans 16 residues. Germline-derived CDR1 and CDR2 are GTSNPN and SVGIG (reference sequence). This CDR3 reads CAWSPKTGYSNQPQHF. The CDR3 DNA reads as TGTGCCTGGAGTCCCAAAACAGGGTATAGCAATCAGCCCCAGCATTTT.